This T cell receptor (beta chain) comes out of a study of T cells after posttransplantation cyclophosphamide. General study points: TRB overlap between skin or GI tissue T cells and blood was limited.

The CDR3 is 15 residues long. Germline CDR1 reads MDHEN; CDR2 reads SYDVKM. J lost 1 base, V lost 8 bases, and 7 bases had no gene match. This clone was observed many times. Its cognate antigen is unknown. Method: immunoSEQ multiplex PCR; TCRdb's copy keeps in-frame clones and lacks some. This repertoire holds approximately 18,000 clones, and none appear only once. Treatment was busulfan-fludarabine conditioning, a marrow graft, and cyclophosphamide on days +3 and +4. The TCR comes from a female patient under 45 who received an allogeneic stem cell transplant from a related donor, was CMV-positive, and had no GVHD. Certain T cells may be donor cells from the graft. This sequence joins TRBV28 and TRBJ2-3; 9 nucleotides line up with TRBD1. This sample comprised PBMCs, obtained after allogeneic stem cell transplant with posttransplant cyclophosphamide. The CDR3 nucleotides are TGTGCCAGCGGTACAGGGGGCGCGGGCACAGATACGCAGTATTTT. Its protein is CASGTGGAGTDTQYF.